The rows below give T cell receptor beta chains drawn from one sample of a study of OX40 agonist ivuxolimab in advanced cancers. Clones were sequenced by immunoSEQ multiplex PCR, and TCRdb holds only the in-frame ones, with some missing. Among roughly 5,200 clones listed, approximately 59% were seen once. The specimen comprised CD4+ or CD8+ T cells sorted from blood, sampled in a trial of the OX40 agonist ivuxolimab. The receptor source for this set is an adult with an advanced solid tumor such as melanoma, head and neck, liver or kidney cancer. Both conserved end residues are part of each CDR3. The order of the fields is V gene, J gene, clone size, D gene, CDR3 protein, CDR3 DNA. D genes are given only for firm matches. Only some rows state a clone size, as once, few, many or a class for expanded clones.

V: TRBV19; J: TRBJ2-2; size: NA; D: NA; CDR3: CATRRGVFYTGELFF; DNA: TGTGCCACCCGGAGGGGGGTCTTTTACACCGGGGAGCTGTTTTTT
V: TRBV19; J: TRBJ2-7; size: NA; D: NA; CDR3: CASSIMVASRGGEQYF; DNA: TGTGCCAGTAGTATTATGGTCGCTTCTAGAGGTGGCGAGCAGTACTTC
V: TRBV19; J: TRBJ2-1; size: once; D: NA; CDR3: CASSISATSGSYNEQFF; DNA: TGTGCCAGTAGTATTTCCGCGACGAGCGGCTCCTACAATGAGCAGTTCTTC
V: TRBV7-8; J: TRBJ1-1; size: NA; D: NA; CDR3: CASSAYSGTLNTEAFF; DNA: TGTGCCAGCAGCGCCTATTCCGGGACACTGAACACTGAAGCTTTCTTT
V: TRBV4-1; J: TRBJ1-5; size: once; D: NA; CDR3: CASSQDLGNYNQPQHF; DNA: TGCGCCAGCAGCCAAGACCTGGGGAATTACAATCAGCCCCAGCATTTT
V: TRBV6-8; J: TRBJ2-7; size: NA; D: TRBD2; CDR3: CASSFSREEPYEQYF; DNA: TGTGCCAGCAGTTTTAGTCGGGAGGAACCCTACGAGCAGTACTTC
V: TRBV2; J: TRBJ2-7; size: NA; D: TRBD1; CDR3: CASQSGTGGYEQYF; DNA: TGTGCCAGCCAATCGGGGACAGGGGGGTACGAGCAGTACTTC
V: TRBV16; J: TRBJ2-7; size: NA; D: NA; CDR3: CASSQAAYEQYF; DNA: TGTGCCAGCAGCCAGGCCGCTTACGAGCAGTACTTC
V: TRBV20-1; J: TRBJ1-1; size: once; D: TRBD1; CDR3: CISRGAPEAFF; DNA: TGCATTTCCAGGGGGGCCCCTGAAGCTTTCTTT
V: TRBV11-2; J: TRBJ2-7; size: few; D: NA; CDR3: CASSSEGGAYEQYF; DNA: TGTGCCAGCAGCTCGGAGGGGGGGGCCTACGAGCAGTACTTC
V: TRBV29-1; J: TRBJ1-1; size: NA; D: TRBD1; CDR3: CSVEDGTGTEAFF; DNA: TGCAGCGTTGAAGATGGGACAGGTACTGAAGCTTTCTTT
V: TRBV11-2; J: TRBJ2-1; size: once; D: TRBD2; CDR3: CASSLGTNNEQFF; DNA: TGTGCCAGCAGCCTCGGGACTAACAATGAGCAGTTCTTC
V: TRBV5-5; J: TRBJ2-5; size: NA; D: NA; CDR3: CASSLRFRQVEETQYF; DNA: TGTGCCAGCAGCTTGAGATTCCGACAGGTGGAAGAGACCCAGTACTTC
V: TRBV6-1; J: TRBJ2-1; size: NA; D: TRBD2; CDR3: CASRGTSGDYNEQFF; DNA: TGTGCCAGCAGAGGGACTAGCGGGGACTACAATGAGCAGTTCTTC
V: TRBV28; J: TRBJ2-1; size: NA; D: TRBD2; CDR3: CASSLPPSGYNEQFF; DNA: TGTGCCAGCAGTTTACCGCCTAGCGGGTACAATGAGCAGTTCTTC
V: TRBV7-9; J: TRBJ2-1; size: NA; D: NA; CDR3: CASSRLEGFNEQFF; DNA: TGTGCCAGCAGCCGCCTGGAGGGATTCAATGAGCAGTTCTTC
V: TRBV4-3; J: TRBJ2-3; size: few; D: TRBD1; CDR3: CATRDRGRTDTQYF; DNA: TGCGCCACCCGGGACAGGGGGCGCACAGATACGCAGTATTTT